This TCR beta chain was sequenced during a study of blood T cell repertoires in COVID-19. Turning to the study itself: From T cells, B-cell-depleted T cells, or PBMCs came the material, which was cDNA or gDNA.

Sequencing was performed with immunoSEQ multiplex PCR; in TCRdb, only in-frame clones are kept and a portion is missing. Of around 300,000 clones listed, roughly 80% were seen once; the top ten hold 8% to 10%. V dropped 2 bases and J dropped 7 bases, with 20 bases sitting between them. Germline CDR1 and CDR2: LGHNA and YSLEER. The CDR3 runs to 16 residues. The sequenced sample consisted of peripheral blood. The sequence was obtained from a woman aged 45 to 65 who had recovered from COVID-19. V and J are TRBV4-3 and TRBJ1-2, with D perhaps TRBD1 (5 bases). CDR3 amino acids: CASSQNPTPAGGGYTF. The CDR3 DNA follows: TGCGCCAGCAGCCAAAACCCGACCCCCGCCGGGGGTGGCTACACCTTC.